One T cell receptor (beta chain) is described in this entry. This clone was detected only a few times. There is no known antigen for this receptor. The record has no base qualities; no much larger clone is one base away. What this sample's time point label stands for: more than 10 months on ibrutinib. For TCR beta library preparation, roughly 2.2 micrograms of genomic DNA were isolated from cryopreserved PBMCs. High-throughput TCR beta sequencing was performed on longitudinal blood samples from CLL patients receiving ibrutinib monotherapy. The patients took part in an open-label, single-center phase 2 trial of ibrutinib monotherapy. Trimming removed 5 bases from V and 6 bases from J, leaving 13 bases between the germline ends. The CDR3, cysteine through phenylalanine, is 12 amino acids long. Here the CDR3 DNA is all that survives: 36 bases in frame from base 1. Via the germline V gene (reference sequence), CDR1 is GTSNPN and CDR2 SVGIG.

This sample stems from a study of cytotoxic CD8 clonotypes in ibrutinib-treated CLL (dated by TCRdb to 2020 to 2022). Study-level background: The cohort was composed of some twelve relapsed/refractory and around 15 treatment-naive patients; IGHV unmutated status was identified in approximately 18 patients. Partial responses were observed in roughly 25 patients and complete responses in 2; after a median follow-up of around 68 months, remission was maintained in approximately 14 patients and progression was observed in roughly 12. Response samples were obtained after a median of approximately 12 months of treatment, with a range of about 6 to 36 months. Samples averaged around 280,000 productive templates and 80,000 to 100,000 productive rearrangements. Longitudinal samples were obtainable from about 30% of the roughly 86 participants in the trial. Cryopreserved peripheral blood mononuclear cells were collected before treatment, at response, and at either disease progression or sustained remission. Patients were still on ibrutinib when every remission and progressive disease sample was collected. General study outcomes and caveats: At baseline, clonality was higher than in age-matched healthy donors and showed a strong correlation with circulating CD8+ T-cell counts. At ibrutinib response clonality went up, during sustained remission it held steady, and at progression it dropped back toward baseline. Lymph node repertoires were not examined, and the timing of sampling was not matched between patients in sustained remission and those whose disease progressed. Public clonotypes were rare and either shrank or stayed stable during treatment, and the rise in clonality at ibrutinib response reflected expansion of private clonotypes.

On a MiSeq, deep resolution sequencing aimed for a depth between 1 in 1 million and 1 in 200,000 T cells, with each clonotype covered around 10x on average. The immunoSEQ hsTCRB Kit was used to generate the TCR beta libraries. In the paper's pipeline: ImmunoSEQ Data Assistant and ImmunoSEQ Analyzer were used for data analysis, and V, D and J genes were assigned according to IMGT definitions. Clonality, which ranges from 0 to 1, was calculated as one minus the normalized Shannon entropy of productive rearrangement frequencies. Public clonotype analysis was restricted to overrepresented clonotypes comprising at least 0.05% of each patient's repertoire. Some 13 repertoires from age-matched healthy donors, obtained from immuneACCESS, served as clonality controls. Not all clones reach the TCRdb copy of this immuneACCESS table, which keeps in-frame sequences only. Checked studies attribute under half of the gap to unresolved V genes and leave the rest unexplained. That table is the source of V, J and clone size, and D and trimming were worked out from the DNA. The sample contains 200,000 to 250,000 clones, over 65% of them found a single time. The ten largest clones represent approximately 6% of the sample.

The sequence came from a human donor with chronic lymphocytic leukemia. The starting material was PBMCs, obtained after 12 months of ibrutinib treatment. This sequence uses TRBV30 and TRBJ1-1; no confident D gene assignment can be made. The nucleotide sequence is TGTGCCTGGGGTACGCGGGCATCTGAAGCTTTCTTT. This encodes CAWGTRASEAFF.